This paragraph reports one TCR beta chain. The antigen remains undetermined. These data are taken from a study of CD8+ T cells in alopecia areata. The treatment here: oral pan-JAK inhibitor, 5-10 mg twice daily. This CDR3 contains 19 residues. The germline gives CDR1 SGHTA, CDR2 FQGNSA. V gave up 4 bases and J gave up 0 bases; unmatched junction bases: 15. Once RNA had been extracted, it was reverse transcribed into cDNA to act as the sequencing template. Sequencing was performed with immunoSEQ multiplex PCR; in TCRdb, only in-frame clones are kept and a portion is missing. The sample holds under 300,000 clones; around 64% are singletons and the top ten take roughly 0.93%. General observations from the study: Researchers say the link of baseline CD8+ expansion to response remains uncertain, with one nonresponder.

Sequencing was performed on CD4+ T cells sorted from blood, taken around week 54, from a patient treated with tofacitinib. V gene TRBV7-2 combines with J gene TRBJ2-3; 8 bases map to TRBD1. The sequence was obtained from a human donor with alopecia areata. CDR3 residues: CASSYIPTGTGASTDTQYF. For the CDR3, the DNA is TGTGCCAGCAGCTATATCCCCACCGGGACAGGCGCGAGCACAGATACGCAGTATTTT.